A selection of T cell receptor beta chains follows, all from one sample in a study of blood T cell repertoires in COVID-19. The repertoire was sequenced with immunoSEQ multiplex PCR; TCRdb's copy has only in-frame clones and lacks some. In the table there are about 78,000 clones, around 88% of which are singletons. The sequencing sample was made of peripheral blood. The receptor source for this set is a woman over 75 with active or convalescent COVID-19. CDR3s include the opening cysteine and the closing phenylalanine or tryptophan. D genes are given only for firm matches. Rows may omit the clone size; those that give it use once, few, many or a size class.

d_call: TRBD1; j_call: TRBJ1-6; clone_size: few; v_call: TRBV6-6; cdr3_aa: CASSPGGTISNSPLHF; cdr3_nt: TGTGCCAGCAGTCCAGGGGGCACCATATCAAATTCACCCCTCCACTTT
d_call: TRBD1; j_call: TRBJ2-7; clone_size: .; v_call: TRBV6-2/TRBV6-3; cdr3_aa: CASSWTGGPYEQYF; cdr3_nt: TGTGCCAGCAGTTGGACAGGGGGACCCTACGAGCAGTACTTC
d_call: TRBD2; j_call: TRBJ2-7; clone_size: .; v_call: TRBV18; cdr3_aa: CASSRGLAGYEQYF; cdr3_nt: TGTGCCAGCTCACGGGGACTAGCGGGCTACGAGCAGTACTTC
d_call: TRBD1; j_call: TRBJ2-7; clone_size: .; v_call: TRBV27; cdr3_aa: CASRQIATGTGRYEQYF; cdr3_nt: TGTGCCAGCAGACAAATCGCAACCGGGACAGGGAGGTACGAGCAGTACTTC
d_call: TRBD2; j_call: TRBJ2-3; clone_size: .; v_call: TRBV6-5; cdr3_aa: CASFAGTSRDTQYF; cdr3_nt: TGTGCCAGCTTTGCCGGGACTAGCCGCGATACGCAGTATTTT
d_call: TRBD1; j_call: TRBJ1-2; clone_size: .; v_call: TRBV10-2; cdr3_aa: CASSTGTGGAFGYTF; cdr3_nt: TGCGCCAGCAGTACCGGGACAGGGGGCGCGTTTGGCTACACCTTC
d_call: TRBD1; j_call: TRBJ2-5; clone_size: .; v_call: TRBV24-1; cdr3_aa: CATSEGQGDQETQYF; cdr3_nt: TGTGCCACCAGTGAAGGACAGGGGGACCAAGAGACCCAGTACTTC
d_call: TRBD1; j_call: TRBJ2-2; clone_size: .; v_call: TRBV19; cdr3_aa: CASVDRGRGYTGELFF; cdr3_nt: TGTGCCAGTGTCGACAGGGGGCGCGGGTACACCGGGGAGCTGTTTTTT
d_call: .; j_call: TRBJ2-2; clone_size: .; v_call: TRBV27; cdr3_aa: CASRAIGGANTGELFF; cdr3_nt: TGTGCCAGCAGGGCCATTGGGGGCGCGAACACCGGGGAGCTGTTTTTT
d_call: TRBD2; j_call: TRBJ2-1; clone_size: once; v_call: TRBV7-2; cdr3_aa: CASSPGLAESSYNEQFF; cdr3_nt: TGTGCCAGCAGCCCGGGACTAGCGGAGAGCTCCTACAATGAGCAGTTCTTC
d_call: .; j_call: TRBJ1-2; clone_size: .; v_call: TRBV6-5; cdr3_aa: CASRGLRGSSGGYTF; cdr3_nt: TGTGCCAGCAGGGGTTTGAGAGGGTCCAGCGGTGGCTACACCTTC
d_call: .; j_call: TRBJ2-7; clone_size: .; v_call: TRBV6-5; cdr3_aa: CASSRTSWGVYEQYF; cdr3_nt: TGTGCCAGCAGCCGGACCTCGTGGGGGGTTTACGAGCAGTACTTC
d_call: TRBD1; j_call: TRBJ1-1; clone_size: .; v_call: TRBV3-1/TRBV3-2; cdr3_aa: CASSQQVGTGDTEAFF; cdr3_nt: TGTGCCAGCAGCCAACAGGTGGGGACAGGGGACACTGAAGCTTTCTTT
d_call: .; j_call: TRBJ1-2; clone_size: once; v_call: TRBV4-3; cdr3_aa: CASSQVDRSNYGYTF; cdr3_nt: TGCGCCAGCAGCCAGGTCGACAGATCTAACTATGGCTACACCTTC
d_call: TRBD1; j_call: TRBJ2-7; clone_size: .; v_call: TRBV4-2; cdr3_aa: CASSQTTGGGYEQYF; cdr3_nt: TGTGCCAGCAGCCAAACGACAGGGGGTGGGTACGAGCAGTACTTC